This note documents a single T cell receptor (beta chain) sequence. Germline CDR1 SNHLY, CDR2 FYNNEI. Between the trimmed V and J ends, which lost 6 bases and 1 base, there was a span of 13 bases. The CDR3 runs 15 residues. The data were taken from a study of blood T cell repertoires in COVID-19. Study details: Acute and convalescent COVID-19 specimens originated in the United States, Italy and Spain. In each case, the material was cDNA or gDNA derived from T cells, B-cell-depleted T cells, or PBMCs.

Original handling: Estimates of nucleated cell counts were drawn from the amplification of reference gene primers. Sequencing was performed with immunoSEQ multiplex PCR; in TCRdb, only in-frame clones are kept and a portion is missing. V, J and clone size are taken as reported in that table, and D and trimming were inferred from the DNA itself. The table shows roughly 130,000 clones, with roughly 80% occurring only once. The sample was peripheral blood. The chain links TRBV2 to TRBJ2-1; tentative D call: TRBD2 (6 bases). The source of this sequence is a woman between 45 and 60 years old with acute or convalescent COVID-19. The CDR3 region is CASSATRGSYNEQFF. CDR3 coding DNA: TGTGCCAGCAGCGCGACTAGGGGTTCCTACAATGAGCAGTTCTTC.